One and the same sample provided the 32 T cell receptor beta chains below, sequenced in a study of blood T cells in healthy people across ages. It was with a sample-barcoded 5' primer and a J-beta primer mix that a second PCR of roughly 6 to 11 cycles was run. TCRdb processed the 5' RACE reads anew with MiXCR; each CDR3 protein has one entry. The repertoire holds hundreds of thousands of distinct CDR3 sequences, with about 51% as singletons. Sample: blood. These receptors all come from a woman aged 80 or over in good health.

With regard to this clonotype: This sequence may be a read error, since a much larger clone differs from it by one base. This rearrangement joins TRBV28 to TRBJ2-1; the D gene could be TRBD1 or TRBD2 (6 bases each). Trimming pared 6 bases from V and 6 bases from J, leaving 18 bases between. Germline values: CDR1 MDHEN, CDR2 SYDVKM. The CDR3 extends over 15 amino acids. DNA for the CDR3: TGTGCCAGCAGCTCCATGGGGGGCCTTTGCAATGAGCAGTTCTTC. Translation: CASSSMGGLCNEQFF. Using reference TRBV28 and TRBJ2-1 for the parts outside the CDR3, the full variable domain is DVKVTQSSRYLVKRTGEKVFLECVQDMDHENMFWYRQDPGLGLRLIYFSYDVKMKEKGDIPEGYSVSREKKERFSLILESASTNQTSMYLCASSSMGGLCNEQFFGPGTRLTVL.

V is TRBV20-1 and J is TRBJ1-2; 8 bases align to TRBD1. The CDR3 has 14 amino acids. The ends lost 4 bases at V and 4 bases at J; junction bases unmatched: 8. CDR1 is DFQATT, CDR2 SNEGSKA, per germline (reference sequence). DNA of the CDR3: TGCAGTGCTACAAGCGGGGACAGGAGCTATGGCTACACCTTC. Its translation is CSATSGDRSYGYTF.

The chain has TRBV7-2 and TRBJ2-3; tentatively, D is TRBD1 or TRBD2 (6 bases each). The CDR3 spans 15 residues. V was clipped by 3 bases and J by 2 bases, with 12 bases between them. CDR1 SGHTA and CDR2 FQGNSA come from the germline V gene. The CDR3 reads CASSLGWGATDTQYF. The CDR3 bases are TGTGCCAGCAGCTTGGGATGGGGGGCCACAGATACGCAGTATTTT.

The chain has TRBV24-1 and TRBJ2-2; D may be TRBD1 (6 bases). The V end lost 5 bases, the J end lost 3 bases, and 9 bases lay between the germline ends. Germline V gives CDR1 KGHDR, CDR2 SFDVKD. The CDR3 spans 14 residues. CDR3 residues: CATSGRQDTGELFF. DNA of the CDR3: TGTGCCACCAGTGGTAGACAGGACACCGGGGAGCTGTTTTTT.

This chain links TRBV6-2 or TRBV6-3 with TRBJ1-1; tentatively, D is TRBD1 (5 bases). The germline V gene has CDR1 MNHEY and CDR2 SVGEGT. Trimming removed 2 bases from V and 7 bases from J, with 14 bases in between. The CDR3 loop spans 14 amino acids. CDR3 residues: CASSYRDGLSEAFF. The CDR3 DNA reads TGTGCCAGCAGTTACCGGGACGGCCTTAGTGAAGCTTTCTTT.

This rearrangement joins TRBV6-2 or TRBV6-3 to TRBJ1-1; 10 bases match TRBD1. The CDR3 is made up of 14 amino acids. With 4 bases clipped from V and 3 bases from J, the junction kept 2 bases outside the gene matches. Germline CDR1 is MNHEY and CDR2 is SVGEGT. This chain's CDR3 is CASSWTGGDTEAFF. As DNA, the CDR3 is TGTGCCAGCAGTTGGACAGGGGGGGACACTGAAGCTTTCTTT.

The table lists this clonotype with many counts. The chain has TRBV12-3 or TRBV12-4 and TRBJ2-1, with 10 bases lining up with TRBD1. The CDR3 is 14 residues long. J was trimmed by 8 bases and V by 9 bases; bases with no gene match: 10. CDR3 sequence reads: CASERDRGRDEQFF. The DNA for the CDR3 is TGTGCCAGTGAGCGGGACAGGGGTAGGGATGAGCAGTTCTTC.

This clonotype was seen a handful of times. The chain employs TRBV7-9 and TRBJ2-1, with 8 bases fitting TRBD1. Germline CDR1 and CDR2: SEHNR and FQNEAQ (reference sequence). V shed 2 bases, J shed 9 bases, and the junction held 3 bases outside the gene matches. The CDR3 consists of 13 residues. CDR3 region: CASSLYDRGEQFF. CDR3 DNA sequence: TGTGCCAGCAGCTTATACGACAGGGGTGAGCAGTTCTTC. The variable domain in full, completed from reference TRBV7-9 and TRBJ2-1, reads DTGVSQNPRHKITKRGQNVTFRCDPISEHNRLYWYRQTLGQGPEFLTYFQNEAQLEKSRLLSDRFSAERPKGSFSTLEIQRTEQGDSAMYLCASSLYDRGEQFFGPGTRLTVL.

This clonotype was counted ten times or more. The chain carries TRBV20-1 and TRBJ2-1, with 8 nucleotides matching TRBD2. Losses at the gene ends were 2 bases for V and 7 bases for J; bases not matched to a gene: 7. Germline CDR1 and CDR2: DFQATT and SNEGSKA (reference sequence). The CDR3 runs 14 residues. Here the CDR3 DNA reads TGCAGTGCTAGAAAGAGCGGGGGCCGGAATGAGCAGTTCTTC. It is translated as CSARKSGGRNEQFF.

This clonotype was seen repeatedly, ten times or more. The chain combines TRBV10-3 with TRBJ2-5, with 11 bases aligning to TRBD1. Germline values: CDR1 ENHRY, CDR2 SYGVKD. Trimming at V came to 10 bases and at J to 5 bases, leaving 9 bases not matched to a gene. This CDR3 has 14 residues. The CDR3 DNA follows: TGTGCCACCGGGACAGGGGGTGAAGTGGAGACCCAGTACTTC. Translation: CATGTGGEVETQYF.

The chain joins TRBV7-2 to TRBJ2-1; weak D call: TRBD1 (6 bases). CDR1 is SGHTA, CDR2 FQGNSA, per germline. CDR3 length equals 14 residues. V was cut by 5 bases and J by 7 bases, with 15 bases left in between. The CDR3 region is CASSKTGTVNEQFF. The CDR3, as DNA: TGTGCCAGCAGCAAAACAGGGACGGTAAATGAGCAGTTCTTC.

This clonotype was counted a few times. This chain links TRBV5-1 with TRBJ1-1; 9 bases line up with TRBD1. The CDR3 loop spans 15 amino acids. V was pared by 1 base and J by 4 bases, with 5 bases of the junction left unmatched. Germline CDR1 reads SGHRS; CDR2 reads YFSETQ. CDR3 region: CASSLITGGFTEAFF. The CDR3 nucleotides read TGCGCCAGCAGCTTGATTACAGGGGGCTTCACTGAAGCTTTCTTT.

The chain links TRBV28 to TRBJ2-1; TRBD2 matches 15 bases. V trimming: 6 bases; J trimming: 0 bases; junction bases outside the gene matches: 18. This CDR3 contains 22 residues. The germline gives CDR1 MDHEN, CDR2 SYDVKM. CDR3 amino acids: CASSLVPGLAGGPMYSYNEQFF. The CDR3 DNA is TGTGCCAGCAGCTTAGTTCCCGGACTAGCGGGAGGGCCAATGTACTCCTACAATGAGCAGTTCTTC.

The rearrangement uses TRBV29-1 and TRBJ2-7; maybe TRBD1 (5 bases). Trimming shortened V by 4 bases and J by 0 bases, and 10 bases separated the two germline ends. Germline V lookup: CDR1 SQVTM, CDR2 ANQGSEA. The CDR3 loop spans 13 amino acids. CDR3 residues: CSVGQSSSYEQYF. In nucleotides, the CDR3 is TGCAGCGTTGGACAGTCTAGCTCCTACGAGCAGTACTTC.

The chain carries TRBV20-1 and TRBJ1-1, with D possibly matching TRBD1 (5 bases). Looked up from germline, CDR1 is DFQATT and CDR2 is SNEGSKA (reference sequence). The CDR3 totals 14 residues. Deletions cut 3 bases from V and 5 bases from J, with 16 bases between. CDR3 sequence reads: CSARRMQGRTEAFF. CDR3 bases: TGCAGTGCTAGGCGGATGCAGGGAAGGACTGAAGCTTTCTTT.

This clonotype was recorded many times. The rearrangement uses TRBV6-5 and TRBJ1-2, with D unresolved. V lost 0 bases to trimming and J lost 9 bases, with 14 bases between them. CDR1 is MNHEY, CDR2 SVGAGI, per germline. This CDR3 spans 14 amino acids. The CDR3 DNA reads TGTGCCAGCAGTTACTCGGCCTCTGGGAGTCGCTACACCTTC. Protein: CASSYSASGSRYTF.

This clonotype was detected only a few times. The J gene is TRBJ1-5, the V gene TRBV18; the D is unclear. Germline CDR1 KGHSH, CDR2 LQKENI. V gave up 3 bases and J gave up 6 bases, with 9 bases separating them. The CDR3 length is 13 residues. The CDR3 DNA follows: TGTGCCAGCTCACCGACGACTGGTCAGCCCCAGCATTTT. This encodes CASSPTTGQPQHF.

This clonotype was counted ten times or more. The gene calls are TRBV30 and TRBJ2-3; D uncertain. This CDR3 comprises 14 residues. Germline V gene sequence: CDR1 GTSNPN, CDR2 SVGIG (reference sequence). Trimming stripped 7 bases from V and 2 bases from J, with 16 bases between. CDR3 region: CASQTTGSTDTQYF. The CDR3, as DNA: TGTGCCTCTCAGACGACGGGCTCCACAGATACGCAGTATTTT.

The CDR3 nucleotides are TGTGCCAGCAGCTTCGTTGATGCCTACGAGCAGTACTTC. Translation gives CASSFVDAYEQYF. The chain carries TRBV11-2 and TRBJ2-7; D remains ambiguous. The CDR3 runs 13 residues. V was pared by 3 bases and J by 2 bases, with 8 bases between. Germline V gene sequence: CDR1 SGHAT, CDR2 FQNNGV. Full variable domain (outside the CDR3, taken from reference TRBV11-2 and TRBJ2-7): EAGVAQSPRYKIIEKRQSVAFWCNPISGHATLYWYQQILGQGPKLLIQFQNNGVVDDSQLPKDRFSAERLKGVDSTLKIQPAKLEDSAVYLCASSFVDAYEQYFGPGTRLTVT.

In its sample, this clonotype was seen many times. The chain recombines TRBV25-1 with TRBJ2-5; D is unresolved. The CDR3 is made up of 14 amino acids. The V gene's germline CDR1 is MGHDK and CDR2 SYGVNS. V dropped 0 bases and J dropped 2 bases, with 7 bases sitting between them. In nucleotides, the CDR3 is TGTGCCAGCAGTGAATATAGAATACAAGAGACCCAGTACTTC. Its protein is CASSEYRIQETQYF.

This chain connects TRBV10-3 to TRBJ1-5; possibly TRBD1 for D (6 bases). Germline V gene sequence: CDR1 ENHRY, CDR2 SYGVKD. The V end was cut by 10 bases, the J end by 3 bases, with 13 bases between. The CDR3 has 13 residues. The CDR3 spells CATSTGLNQPQHF. The CDR3 coding sequence is TGTGCCACCTCGACAGGCCTCAATCAGCCCCAGCATTTT.

V and J are TRBV5-1 and TRBJ2-5; D is undetermined. This CDR3 contains 14 residues. Trimming stripped 4 bases from V and 3 bases from J, with 13 bases between. Germline loops: CDR1 SGHRS, CDR2 YFSETQ. The CDR3 nucleotides are TGCGCCAGCAGCCTGGGAAATAGAGAAGAGACCCAGTACTTC. This codes for CASSLGNREETQYF.

The rearrangement links TRBV5-6 to TRBJ2-1; 10 positions agree with TRBD1. CDR1 SGHDT and CDR2 YYEEEE come from the germline V gene. The V gene end was trimmed by 3 bases and the J gene end by 5 bases; junction bases not matched to a gene: 8. This CDR3 has 16 residues. The CDR3 region has the DNA TGTGCCAGCAGCTCCCTCCGGGACAGGGGAGACAATGAGCAGTTCTTC. Protein product: CASSSLRDRGDNEQFF. Using reference TRBV5-6 and TRBJ2-1 for the parts outside the CDR3, the full variable domain is DAGVTQSPTHLIKTRGQQVTLRCSPKSGHDTVSWYQQALGQGPQFIFQYYEEEERQRGNFPDRFSGHQFPNYSSELNVNALLLGDSALYLCASSSLRDRGDNEQFFGPGTRLTVL.

The chain uses TRBV6-1 and TRBJ2-6; 8 bases agree with TRBD1. Germline CDR1 reads MNHNS; CDR2 reads SASEGT. The J segment lost 1 base and the V segment lost 3 bases, leaving 14 bases of the junction unmatched. The length of the CDR3 is 20 residues. The CDR3 nucleotides are TGTGCCAGCAGTGACGTTTGGCAGGGGGCCTTTGGGTCTGGGGCCAACGTCCTGACTTTC. It encodes CASSDVWQGAFGSGANVLTF.

This clonotype was recorded at least ten times. This chain uses TRBV9 with TRBJ1-2, with 8 bases aligning to TRBD1. Germline V gene data show CDR1 as SGDLS and CDR2 as YYNGEE. The junction had 13 bases not matched to a gene; V was cut back by 0 bases and J by 6 bases. CDR3 length equals 17 residues. This CDR3 is CASSVDRGTGVYNGYTF. CDR3 DNA sequence: TGTGCCAGCAGCGTAGACCGAGGGACAGGAGTATACAATGGCTACACCTTC. Based on the CDR3 plus reference TRBV9 and TRBJ1-2, the full variable domain is DSGVTQTPKHLITATGQRVTLRCSPRSGDLSVYWYQQSLDQGLQFLIQYYNGEERAKGNILERFSAQQFPDLHSELNLSSLELGDSALYFCASSVDRGTGVYNGYTFGSGTRLTVV.

The genes are TRBV2 and TRBJ2-2, with a weak D call TRBD1 (5 bases). The CDR3 length is 13 residues. Germline lookup yields CDR1 SNHLY and CDR2 FYNNEI. V was pared by 2 bases and J by 8 bases, with 9 bases between. CDR3 DNA: TGTGCCAGCAGTGAACGCAGGGTAGGGGAGCTGTTTTTT. It yields the protein CASSERRVGELFF.

This clonotype was counted many times. The chain recombines TRBV6-6 with TRBJ1-5; D uncertain. Germline loops: CDR1 MNHNY, CDR2 SVGAGI (reference sequence). The ends were cut back, 7 bases at V and 2 bases at J, with 12 bases in the middle. This CDR3 contains 14 residues. The CDR3: CASTSPLGNQPQHF. The CDR3 nucleotides are TGTGCCAGCACCTCCCCTCTAGGCAATCAGCCCCAGCATTTT.

The V call is TRBV29-1, the J call TRBJ2-1, with 10 bases that match TRBD1. V gave up 4 bases and J gave up 6 bases; unmatched junction bases: 3. Germline CDR1 and CDR2: SQVTM and ANQGSEA. There are 13 residues in the CDR3. This CDR3 is CSVGDRGLNEQFF. The CDR3 DNA sequence: TGCAGCGTTGGAGACAGGGGGCTCAATGAGCAGTTCTTC.

The gene calls are TRBV6-2 or TRBV6-3 and TRBJ1-1, with D unresolved. CDR3 length: 13 amino acids. Trimming left V 2 bases short and J 5 bases short, with 9 bases between. Germline values: CDR1 MNHEY, CDR2 SVGEGT. Here the CDR3 DNA reads TGTGCCAGCAGTTACGATCGGGTTACTGAAGCTTTCTTT. It yields the protein CASSYDRVTEAFF.

A word on this clonotype: This may be a read error, as it is one base from a much larger clone. The chain joins TRBV5-1 to TRBJ2-7; the D is unclear. The V end lost 0 bases, the J end lost 5 bases, and 12 bases lay between the germline ends. CDR1 SGHRS and CDR2 YFSETQ come from the germline V gene. The CDR3 consists of 14 residues. The CDR3 DNA reads TGCGCCAGCAGCTTGGATAGACGGATCGACGAGCAGTACTTC. Its translation: CASSLDRRIDEQYF.

Concerning this clonotype itself: A much larger clonotype is one base distant, so this may be a read error. The V and J genes are TRBV12-3 or TRBV12-4 and TRBJ1-5; TRBD1 aligns across 7 bases. This CDR3 spans 15 amino acids. J gave up 0 bases and V 8 bases, and 7 bases lay outside the gene matches. CDR3 residues: CASGLGTASNQPQHF. The CDR3 nucleotides read TGTGCCAGCGGGCTAGGGACAGCTAGCAATCAGCCCCAGCATTTT.

This chain links TRBV20-1 with TRBJ2-7, with 10 bases identical to TRBD1. Germline assignment: CDR1 DFQATT and CDR2 SNEGSKA (reference sequence). The junction had 4 bases not matched to a gene; V was cut back by 5 bases and J by 3 bases. The CDR3 runs 13 residues. The CDR3 loop is CSAPRDRGYEQYF. The DNA of the CDR3 is TGCAGTGCTCCCCGGGACAGGGGCTACGAGCAGTACTTC.